This T cell receptor (beta chain) derives from a study of T cell changes during pregnancy in multiple sclerosis. The CDR3 runs 15 residues. CDR1 and CDR2 from the germline V gene are SNHLY and FYNNEI. The trim removed 6 bases at V and 1 base at J, leaving 9 bases unmatched. TCRdb keeps only in-frame clones here, not all; method: immunoSEQ multiplex PCR. The data show around 57,000 clones, 80% to 95% seen once. This sequence was found in a female donor with multiple sclerosis, enrolled in a pregnancy study. This sequence joins TRBV2 and TRBJ2-7; 7 bases align to TRBD2. This sample comprised CD4+ T cells from peripheral blood mononuclear cells, obtained in the third trimester of pregnancy. In DNA form, the CDR3 reads TGTGCCAGCAGCGAGGGAGGGCTGGGGTCCTACGAGCAGTACTTC. This gives the protein CASSEGGLGSYEQYF.